A selection of T cell receptor beta chains follows, all from one sample in a study of blood T cell repertoires in COVID-19. The protocol was immunoSEQ multiplex PCR, while the TCRdb copy is restricted to in-frame clones and leaves out a portion. The sample consists of over 120,000 clones, 80% to 90% of them appearing once. Sequenced sample: peripheral blood. These receptors were collected from a man in his fifties who had recovered from COVID-19. Both conserved end residues are part of each CDR3. A D gene is named only where the DNA matches it firmly. Rows give clone size only sometimes, using once, few, many, or a class for an expanded clone.

length: 15
V: TRBV30
J: TRBJ1-6
size: once
D: TRBD1
CDR3: CAWSRSGTDGSPLHF
DNA: TGTGCCTGGAGTCGATCCGGGACAGATGGTTCACCCCTCCACTTT

length: 17
V: TRBV4-1
J: TRBJ1-2
size: -
D: TRBD1
CDR3: CASRQPGQGVRSNGYTF
DNA: TGCGCCAGCAGACAACCGGGACAGGGTGTTCGTTCAAATGGCTACACCTTC

length: 14
V: TRBV12-5
J: TRBJ1-2
size: -
D: TRBD1
CDR3: CASGSTGDHYGYTF
DNA: TGTGCTAGTGGTTCTACAGGGGATCACTATGGCTACACCTTC

length: 16
V: TRBV7-2
J: TRBJ2-1
size: -
D: TRBD2
CDR3: CASSLTASGGAHEQFF
DNA: TGTGCCAGCAGCTTAACTGCCAGCGGGGGGGCCCATGAGCAGTTCTTC

length: 13
V: TRBV10-1
J: TRBJ2-5
size: -
D: -
CDR3: CARIRDTQETQYF
DNA: TGCGCCAGAATCCGGGACACACAAGAGACCCAGTACTTC

length: 15
V: TRBV6-6
J: TRBJ2-7
size: once
D: TRBD1
CDR3: CASSQRDRGSNEQYF
DNA: TGTGCCAGCAGTCAAAGGGACAGGGGGTCCAACGAGCAGTACTTC

length: 15
V: TRBV6-1
J: TRBJ1-2
size: -
D: TRBD1
CDR3: CASSEALQGAGGYTF
DNA: TGTGCCAGCAGTGAAGCGCTCCAGGGGGCGGGAGGCTACACCTTC

length: 12
V: TRBV2
J: TRBJ2-7
size: -
D: TRBD2
CDR3: CASREDGGKQYF
DNA: TGTGCCAGCAGGGAGGACGGGGGGAAGCAGTACTTC

length: 15
V: TRBV6-1
J: TRBJ2-2
size: -
D: -
CDR3: CASSEIQANTGELFF
DNA: TGTGCCAGCAGTGAAATCCAGGCAAACACCGGGGAGCTGTTTTTT

length: 14
V: TRBV6-5
J: TRBJ2-5
size: -
D: -
CDR3: CASSPRTAQETQYF
DNA: TGTGCCAGCAGCCCGAGGACAGCTCAAGAGACCCAGTACTTC

length: 15
V: TRBV7-9
J: TRBJ1-1
size: -
D: -
CDR3: CASSVYRDTNTEAFF
DNA: TGTGCCAGCAGCGTATACCGGGACACGAACACTGAAGCTTTCTTT

length: 11
V: TRBV6-2/TRBV6-3
J: TRBJ2-5
size: -
D: -
CDR3: CASSRWATQYF
DNA: TGTGCCAGCAGCCGATGGGCAACCCAGTACTTC

length: 15
V: TRBV7-2
J: TRBJ1-3
size: -
D: -
CDR3: CASSFNRDLGNTIYF
DNA: TGTGCCAGCAGCTTCAACAGGGACCTTGGAAACACCATATATTTT

length: 19
V: TRBV5-1
J: TRBJ2-1
size: -
D: TRBD1
CDR3: CASSRQTGTGGFWNNEQFF
DNA: TGCGCCAGCAGCCGCCAAACCGGGACAGGGGGCTTTTGGAACAATGAGCAGTTCTTC

length: 15
V: TRBV5-6
J: TRBJ2-1
size: -
D: TRBD1
CDR3: CASHPPRGRINEQFF
DNA: TGTGCCAGCCATCCTCCCAGGGGGCGAATCAATGAGCAGTTCTTC

length: 13
V: TRBV27
J: TRBJ1-1
size: -
D: -
CDR3: CASSLISDTEAFF
DNA: TGTGCCAGCAGTTTAATTAGTGACACTGAAGCTTTCTTT

length: 16
V: TRBV18
J: TRBJ1-1
size: -
D: TRBD1
CDR3: CASSKIPGQKNTEAFF
DNA: TGTGCCAGCTCAAAGATACCGGGACAGAAGAACACTGAAGCTTTCTTT

length: 16
V: TRBV18
J: TRBJ2-7
size: -
D: TRBD1
CDR3: CASSGPGQGGTYEQYF
DNA: TGTGCCAGCTCAGGACCGGGACAGGGGGGCACCTACGAGCAGTACTTC

length: 18
V: TRBV19
J: TRBJ1-1
size: many
D: TRBD1
CDR3: CASSIENPGQIYYTEAFF
DNA: TGTGCCAGTAGTATAGAAAATCCGGGACAGATATATTACACTGAAGCTTTCTTT

length: 14
V: TRBV30
J: TRBJ1-1
size: -
D: -
CDR3: CAWRRRLFDTEAFF
DNA: TGTGCCTGGAGGCGGCGTCTGTTCGACACTGAAGCTTTCTTT

length: 14
V: TRBV27
J: TRBJ2-2
size: -
D: -
CDR3: CASTPSGNTGELFF
DNA: TGTGCCAGCACCCCTTCCGGGAACACCGGGGAGCTGTTTTTT

length: 14
V: TRBV27
J: TRBJ2-7
size: -
D: -
CDR3: CASSYGRGSYEQYF
DNA: TGTGCCAGCAGTTACGGCAGGGGATCCTACGAGCAGTACTTC

length: 13
V: TRBV11-2
J: TRBJ2-7
size: -
D: -
CDR3: CASSSGARDEQYF
DNA: TGTGCCAGCAGTTCCGGAGCGAGGGACGAGCAGTACTTC

length: 13
V: TRBV5-1
J: TRBJ1-4
size: -
D: -
CDR3: CASSLETVEKLFF
DNA: TGCGCCAGCAGCTTGGAGACAGTAGAAAAACTGTTTTTT

length: 12
V: TRBV5-4
J: TRBJ2-7
size: -
D: TRBD1
CDR3: CASRKQGNEQYF
DNA: TGTGCCAGCAGGAAACAGGGGAACGAGCAGTACTTC

length: 15
V: TRBV11-2
J: TRBJ1-4
size: -
D: TRBD1
CDR3: CASSLGTGKDEKLFF
DNA: TGTGCCAGCAGCTTAGGGACAGGAAAGGATGAAAAACTGTTTTTT

length: 15
V: TRBV7-9
J: TRBJ2-7
size: -
D: -
CDR3: CASSLVGQLTYEQYF
DNA: TGTGCCAGCAGCTTAGTCGGACAGCTGACCTACGAGCAGTACTTC

length: 17
V: TRBV11-2
J: TRBJ2-3
size: few
D: TRBD2
CDR3: CASSLRLAGGRADTQYF
DNA: TGTGCCAGCAGCTTACGACTAGCGGGGGGACGGGCAGATACGCAGTATTTT

length: 15
V: TRBV9
J: TRBJ1-2
size: -
D: -
CDR3: CASSANILRNYGYTF
DNA: TGTGCCAGCAGCGCCAACATTCTTCGTAACTATGGCTACACCTTC

length: 15
V: TRBV4-1
J: TRBJ2-7
size: -
D: TRBD2
CDR3: CASSQVAGEYYEQYF
DNA: TGCGCCAGCAGCCAAGTAGCGGGGGAATACTACGAGCAGTACTTC

length: 17
V: TRBV11-2
J: TRBJ1-5
size: -
D: TRBD1
CDR3: CASSTWDRKYSNQPQHF
DNA: TGTGCCAGCAGCACCTGGGACAGGAAATATAGCAATCAGCCCCAGCATTTT

length: 15
V: TRBV2
J: TRBJ1-5
size: few
D: TRBD1
CDR3: CASTRTGLSNQPQHF
DNA: TGTGCCAGCACTCGGACAGGGCTGAGCAATCAGCCCCAGCATTTT

length: 15
V: TRBV19
J: TRBJ1-5
size: -
D: -
CDR3: CASSRTGLGNQPQHF
DNA: TGTGCCAGTAGTAGAACCGGACTTGGCAATCAGCCCCAGCATTTT

length: 11
V: TRBV3-1/TRBV3-2
J: TRBJ2-5
size: -
D: TRBD2
CDR3: CASRLAETQYF
DNA: TGTGCCAGTAGACTAGCAGAGACCCAGTACTTC

length: 17
V: TRBV4-3
J: TRBJ1-3
size: -
D: -
CDR3: CASSQDIWEDSGNTIYF
DNA: TGCGCCAGCAGCCAAGATATATGGGAGGACTCTGGAAACACCATATATTTT

length: 15
V: TRBV9
J: TRBJ2-2
size: -
D: -
CDR3: CASSPGTSHTGELFF
DNA: TGTGCCAGCAGCCCAGGAACTTCGCACACCGGGGAGCTGTTTTTT